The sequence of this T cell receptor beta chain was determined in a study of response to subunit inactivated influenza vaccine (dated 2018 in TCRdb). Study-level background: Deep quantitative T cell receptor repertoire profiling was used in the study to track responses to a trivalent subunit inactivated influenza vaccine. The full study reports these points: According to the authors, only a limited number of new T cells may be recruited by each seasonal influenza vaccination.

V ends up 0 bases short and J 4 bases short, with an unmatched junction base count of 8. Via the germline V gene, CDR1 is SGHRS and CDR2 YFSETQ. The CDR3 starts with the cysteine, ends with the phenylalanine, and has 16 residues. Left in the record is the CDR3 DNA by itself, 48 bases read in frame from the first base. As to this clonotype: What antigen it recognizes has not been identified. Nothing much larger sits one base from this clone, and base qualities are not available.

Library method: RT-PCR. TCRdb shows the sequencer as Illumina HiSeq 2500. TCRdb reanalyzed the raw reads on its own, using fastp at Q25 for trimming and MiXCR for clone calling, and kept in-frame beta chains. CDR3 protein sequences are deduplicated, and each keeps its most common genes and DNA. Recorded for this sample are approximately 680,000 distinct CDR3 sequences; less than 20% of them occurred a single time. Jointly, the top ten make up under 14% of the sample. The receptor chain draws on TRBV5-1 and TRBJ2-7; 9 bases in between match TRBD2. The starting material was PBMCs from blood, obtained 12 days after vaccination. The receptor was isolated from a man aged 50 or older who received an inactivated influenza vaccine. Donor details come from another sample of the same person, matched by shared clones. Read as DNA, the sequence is TGCGCCAGCAGCTTGGTGAGCGGGAGGTCCAATTACGAGCAGTACTTC. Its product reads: CASSLVSGRSNYEQYF.